The subject of this entry is one T cell receptor (beta chain). This clonotype was detected ten times or more. Its antigen target is currently unknown. No clone much larger than this one lies a single base away; base qualities are absent. Receptor libraries were prepared by PCR. The sequencer listed for this sample is Illumina HiSeq 2500. TCR library preparation used molecular barcoding, with unique molecular identifiers applied to normalize quantification of the TCRbeta repertoire. TCRdb reran the public reads through fastp at Q25 and MiXCR, keeping productive beta chains. Rows matching on CDR3 protein sequence are summarized as one entry with the most common DNA and genes. The sample includes around 600,000 distinct CDR3 sequences, with approximately 16% observed a single time. The top ten clonotypes cover approximately 1.1% of the sample. Counted from cysteine to phenylalanine, this CDR3 has 15 amino acids. Only the CDR3 portion is preserved as DNA: 45 bases, with reading frame beginning at the first base. Reading the germline V gene gives CDR1 MNHEY and CDR2 SVGAGI. The junction shows trimming of 2 bases on V and 6 bases on J, and the gene matches do not reach 3 bases of it.

The entry originates in a study of T-cell reconstitution after alpha-beta-depleted transplantation in children (dated by TCRdb to between 2015 and 2016). With respect to the entire study: Using TCR repertoire profiling, the study quantitatively followed how T-cell immune reconstitution unfolded in children after TCRalphabeta/CD19-depleted allogeneic hematopoietic cell transplantation.

This chain is built from TRBV6-5 and TRBJ2-2, with 10 junctional bases fitting TRBD1. The source of this sequence is a human donor who donated a stem cell graft to a child with acute myeloid leukemia. This sample comprised PBMCs from the stem cell graft donor, obtained from the stem cell graft. The DNA reads as follows: TGTGCCAGCAGTTACGGGGACAGGGGCTCCGGGGAGCTGTTTTTT. It is translated as CASSYGDRGSGELFF.